The clone carrying this T cell receptor (beta chain) came up a few times. No antigen is known for it. These data come from a study of shared clonotypes between healthy human individuals. Study-wide context: Per-donor plates numbered three CD4 naive, three CD4 memory, two CD8 naive and one CD8 memory.

This table comes from immunoSEQ multiplex PCR, and its TCRdb copy is limited to in-frame clones, with some not included. Altogether about 800,000 clones are present, 95% to 97% being singletons, with the ten largest covering less than 0.25%. Overall study results and limits: What rarefaction showed was incomplete sorted-subset sequencing despite large depth. Read depth was anticipated to influence clonotype sharing among donors.

V gave up 4 bases and J gave up 3 bases, with 16 bases separating them. CDR1 and CDR2 from the germline V gene are MNHEY and SMNVEV (reference sequence). This CDR3 is built from 15 residues. Positive CCR7 selection of CD45RO-negative cells yielded the naive CD8 cells, and terminally differentiated effector memory CD45RA+ cells were excluded. This chain uses TRBV27 with TRBJ2-7; D is possibly TRBD2 (5 bases). The clonotype comes from a man aged 25 to 40 in good health. Specimen: naive CD8+ T cells sorted from blood. This chain's CDR3 is CASSSGPLAGYEQYF. The CDR3 DNA follows: TGTGCCAGCAGTTCCGGACCCCTCGCGGGCTACGAGCAGTACTTC.